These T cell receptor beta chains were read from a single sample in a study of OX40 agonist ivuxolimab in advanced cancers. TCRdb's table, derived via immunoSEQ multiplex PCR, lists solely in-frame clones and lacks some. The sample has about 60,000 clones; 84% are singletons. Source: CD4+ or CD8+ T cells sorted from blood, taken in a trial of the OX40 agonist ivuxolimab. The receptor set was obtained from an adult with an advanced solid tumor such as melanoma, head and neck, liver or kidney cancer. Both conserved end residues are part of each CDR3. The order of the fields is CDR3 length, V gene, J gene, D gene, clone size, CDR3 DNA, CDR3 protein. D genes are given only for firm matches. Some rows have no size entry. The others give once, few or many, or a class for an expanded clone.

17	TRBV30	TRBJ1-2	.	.	TGTGCCTGGGGGTTGTGGAGTTCACCCGGCGCTAGCTATGGCTACACCTTC	CAWGLWSSPGASYGYTF
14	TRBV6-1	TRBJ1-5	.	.	TGTGCCAGCAGTGTCACAGGCATCAATCAGCCCCAGCATTTT	CASSVTGINQPQHF
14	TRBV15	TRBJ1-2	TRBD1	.	TGTGCCACCAGCATACAGGGGGCGGGCTATGGCTACACCTTC	CATSIQGAGYGYTF
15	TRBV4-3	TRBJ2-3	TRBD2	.	TGCGCCAGCAGCCAAGTAGCTAGCGGGGGAGATACGCAGTATTTT	CASSQVASGGDTQYF
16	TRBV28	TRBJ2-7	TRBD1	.	TGTGCCAGCAGTTTGGCAAACCGGGACAGGGCCCACGAGCAGTACTTC	CASSLANRDRAHEQYF
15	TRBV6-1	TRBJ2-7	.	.	TGTGCCAGCAGTGAAGCGTCCGGGCAGGGCTACGAGCAGTACTTC	CASSEASGQGYEQYF
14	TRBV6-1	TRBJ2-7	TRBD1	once	TGTGCCAGCAGTCGCGGACAGGGGACAAGGGAGCAGTACTTC	CASSRGQGTREQYF
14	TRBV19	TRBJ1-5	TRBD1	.	TGTGCCAGTAGTCCCCGACAGGGCCTCGGTCCCCAGCATTTT	CASSPRQGLGPQHF
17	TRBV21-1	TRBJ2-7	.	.	TGTGCCAGCAGCAAAGGCCCTGTGAACAGCCGATCCTACGAGCAGTACTTC	CASSKGPVNSRSYEQYF
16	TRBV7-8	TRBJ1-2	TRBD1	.	TGTGCCAGCAGCGTAGGGACAGGGAAATCTAACTATGGCTACACCTTC	CASSVGTGKSNYGYTF
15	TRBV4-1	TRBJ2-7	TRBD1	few	TGCGCCAGCAGCCGCCGGACAGGGGGCATATACGAGCAGTACTTC	CASSRRTGGIYEQYF
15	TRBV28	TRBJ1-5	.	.	TGTGCCAGCAGTTATCCCAGCCTTACCAATCAGCCCCAGCATTTT	CASSYPSLTNQPQHF
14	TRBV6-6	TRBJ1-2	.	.	TGTGCCAGCAGTTACAACCTCAGGGTGGGTGGCTACACCTTC	CASSYNLRVGGYTF
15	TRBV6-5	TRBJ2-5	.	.	TGTGCCAGCAGGCGGGGAATGGGGCGCGGGGAGACCCAGTACTTC	CASRRGMGRGETQYF
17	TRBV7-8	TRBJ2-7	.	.	TGTGCCAGCAGCTTAGTGGGGCAGCTCACACTAAGTTACGAGCAGTACTTC	CASSLVGQLTLSYEQYF
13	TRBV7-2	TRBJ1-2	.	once	TGTGCCAGCAACCGAGACAGACAGTATGGCTACACCTTC	CASNRDRQYGYTF
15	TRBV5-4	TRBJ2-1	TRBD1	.	TGTGCCAGCAGCTCCCGGGACAGTTCCTACAATGAGCAGTTCTTC	CASSSRDSSYNEQFF
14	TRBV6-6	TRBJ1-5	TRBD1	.	TGTGCCAGCAACCTCGCGGACAGGATTCAGCCCCAGCATTTT	CASNLADRIQPQHF
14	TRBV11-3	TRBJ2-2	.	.	TGTGCCAGCAGCTTAGATTTGGCGTCCGGGGAGCTGTTTTTT	CASSLDLASGELFF
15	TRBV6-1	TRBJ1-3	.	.	TGTGCCAGCAGTGTCTCGGGGGGTTCTGGAAACACCATATATTTT	CASSVSGGSGNTIYF
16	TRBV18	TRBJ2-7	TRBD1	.	TGTGCCAGCTCACCACCCGGGACAGGTGTGGCCTACGAGCAGTACTTC	CASSPPGTGVAYEQYF
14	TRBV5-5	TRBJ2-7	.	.	TGTGCCAGCAGCTTGGACGGACAGCCCTACGAGCAGTACTTC	CASSLDGQPYEQYF
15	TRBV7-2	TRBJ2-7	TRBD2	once	TGTGCCAGCAGCTTGGCTTCGGGGGGAAACTACGAGCAGTACTTC	CASSLASGGNYEQYF
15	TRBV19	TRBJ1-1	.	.	TGTGCCAGTAGTAGAAACGGACAGTGGAACACTGAAGCTTTCTTT	CASSRNGQWNTEAFF
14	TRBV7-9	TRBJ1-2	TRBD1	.	TGTGCCAGCAGCCCAGGGGGCGGAAACTATGGCTACACCTTC	CASSPGGGNYGYTF
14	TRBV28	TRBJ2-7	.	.	TGTGCCAGCAGGTGGGCCCTGACAGACTACGAGCAGTACTTC	CASRWALTDYEQYF
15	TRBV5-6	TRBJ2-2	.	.	TGTGCCAGCAGCTCGGGGGATTTGAACACCGGGGAGCTGTTTTTT	CASSSGDLNTGELFF
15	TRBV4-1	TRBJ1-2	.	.	TGCGCCAGCAGCCAAGATCGAGGCAGGAGTTATGGCTACACCTTC	CASSQDRGRSYGYTF
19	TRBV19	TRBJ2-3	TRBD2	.	TGTGCCAGTAGTATATGGAGGCTAGCGGGAGGGAGGGGTACAGATACGCAGTATTTT	CASSIWRLAGGRGTDTQYF
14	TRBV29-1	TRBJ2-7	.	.	TGCAGCGTTGGCGACTTCATAAGCTCCTACGAGCAGTACTTC	CSVGDFISSYEQYF
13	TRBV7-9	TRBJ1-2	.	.	TGTGCCAGCAGCCCGGGGCCGGTCTATGGCTACACCTTC	CASSPGPVYGYTF
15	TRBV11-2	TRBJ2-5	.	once	TGTGCCAGCAGCTTGAGAGGGCCCACAGGAGAGACCCAGTACTTC	CASSLRGPTGETQYF
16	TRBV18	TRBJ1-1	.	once	TGTGCCAGCTCACCGCAAGGACAGCTCCCGAACACTGAAGCTTTCTTT	CASSPQGQLPNTEAFF
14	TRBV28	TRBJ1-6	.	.	TGTGCCAGCAGCCCCCAGTCCTATAATTCACCCCTCCACTTT	CASSPQSYNSPLHF
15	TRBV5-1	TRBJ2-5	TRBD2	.	TGCGCCAGCAGCTTAGGACTAGCGGGTTTAGAGACCCAGTACTTC	CASSLGLAGLETQYF
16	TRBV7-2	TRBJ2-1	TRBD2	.	TGTGCCAGCAGCCCCGACAGACTAGCGGGAGTATATGAGCAGTTCTTC	CASSPDRLAGVYEQFF
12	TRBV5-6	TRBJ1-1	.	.	TGTGCCAGCAGCCCCATTGGGGTCGGAGCTTTCTTT	CASSPIGVGAFF
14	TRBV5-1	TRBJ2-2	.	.	TGCGCCAGCAGCGGAACAGGGAACACCGGGGAGCTGTTTTTT	CASSGTGNTGELFF
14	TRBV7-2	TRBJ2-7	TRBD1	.	TGTGCCAGCAGCCCAGGACAGGCCTCCTACGAGCAGTACTTC	CASSPGQASYEQYF
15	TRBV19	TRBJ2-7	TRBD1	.	TGTGCCAGTAAAAGGTATGGGACAGGGGGCTACGAGCAGTACTTC	CASKRYGTGGYEQYF
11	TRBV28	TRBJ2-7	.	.	TGTGCCAGCAGGGGAACCTACGAGCAGTACTTC	CASRGTYEQYF
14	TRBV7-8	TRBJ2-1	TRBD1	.	TGTGCCAGCCGACGACGGGACAGGGCCGATGAGCAGTTCTTC	CASRRRDRADEQFF
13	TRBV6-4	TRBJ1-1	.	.	TGTGCCAGCAGTGAAGCGGGGGACACTGAAGCTTTCTTT	CASSEAGDTEAFF
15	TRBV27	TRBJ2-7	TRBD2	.	TGTGCCAGCAGTTTAGGTCTAGCGGGAGTACCCGAGCAGTACTTC	CASSLGLAGVPEQYF
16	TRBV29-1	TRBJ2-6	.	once	TGCAGCGTTGGGGGGACGGCCAGCTCTGGGGCCAACGTCCTGACTTTC	CSVGGTASSGANVLTF
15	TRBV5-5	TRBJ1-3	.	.	TGTGCCAGCAGCTTGCAGCATACCTCTGGAAACACCATATATTTT	CASSLQHTSGNTIYF
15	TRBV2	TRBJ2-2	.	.	TGTGCCAGCAGGCCGTCGGGGGTAGGCACCGGGGAGCTGTTTTTT	CASRPSGVGTGELFF
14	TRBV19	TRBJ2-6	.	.	TGTGCCAGTAGGAGTGGACCTGGGGCCAACGTCCTGACTTTC	CASRSGPGANVLTF
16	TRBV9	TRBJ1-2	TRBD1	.	TGTGCCAGCAGCGTAGGGGCTGGCAGGGGGGACTATGGCTACACCTTC	CASSVGAGRGDYGYTF
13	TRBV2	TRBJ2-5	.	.	TGTGCCAGCAGTGCAGGGATCCAAGAGACCCAGTACTTC	CASSAGIQETQYF
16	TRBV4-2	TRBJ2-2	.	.	TGTGCCAGCAGCCAAGATTTGGCAGGCAAGACCGGGGAGCTGTTTTTT	CASSQDLAGKTGELFF
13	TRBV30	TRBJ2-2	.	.	TGTGCCTGGAGCCCCTCTAACACCGGGGAGCTGTTTTTT	CAWSPSNTGELFF